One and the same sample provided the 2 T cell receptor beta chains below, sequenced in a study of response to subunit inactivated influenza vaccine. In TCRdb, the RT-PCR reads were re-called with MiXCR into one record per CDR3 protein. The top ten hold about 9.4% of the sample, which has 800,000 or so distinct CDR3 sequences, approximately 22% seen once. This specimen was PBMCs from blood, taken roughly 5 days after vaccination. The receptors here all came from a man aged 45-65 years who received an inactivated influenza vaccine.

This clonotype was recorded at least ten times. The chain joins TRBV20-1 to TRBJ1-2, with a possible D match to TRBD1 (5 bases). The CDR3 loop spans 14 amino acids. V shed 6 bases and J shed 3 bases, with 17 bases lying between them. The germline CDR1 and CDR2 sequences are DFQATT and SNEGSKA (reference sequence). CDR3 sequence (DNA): TGCAGTGCCCCCGGGCAGGGAGGTGACTATGGCTACACCTTC. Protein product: CSAPGQGGDYGYTF.

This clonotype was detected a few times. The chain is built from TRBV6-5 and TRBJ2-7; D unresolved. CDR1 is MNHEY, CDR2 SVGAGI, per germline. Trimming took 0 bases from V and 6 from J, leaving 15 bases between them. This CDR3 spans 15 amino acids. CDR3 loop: CASSYSILGSREQYF. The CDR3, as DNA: TGTGCCAGCAGTTACTCGATTCTGGGATCGCGCGAGCAGTACTTC.